The source of this TCR beta chain is a study of spatial heterogeneity in lung cancer. Across the whole study: Among detected sequences, beta-chain ones consistently exceeded alpha-chain ones in number.

Time point indicated: sample taken at primary tumor resection. Sequencing covered unsorted whole RNA taken from tumor, nontumor lung or frozen PBMC. Donation came from approximately 69 patients with untreated early-stage non-small cell lung cancer. Every TCR cDNA molecule carried a tag that served as a unique molecular identifier. One entry per CDR3 protein results from TCRdb running MiXCR on the 5' RACE reads. Among roughly 91,000 distinct CDR3 sequences listed, approximately 18% were seen once. The source of this sequence is a male donor with early-stage non-small cell lung cancer. The sample in question was PBMCs, obtained at surgery.

DNA of the CDR3: TGTGCCAGCAGTTGGGGAACAGGAGAAAATTCACCCCTCCACTTT. Amino acid sequence: CASSWGTGENSPLHF. V usage is TRBV12-3 or TRBV12-4 and J usage is TRBJ1-6; D is possibly TRBD1 (5 bases). The CDR3 is 15 residues long. Trimming removed 4 bases at V and 7 bases at J, with 14 bases between.